These 5 T cell receptor beta chains came from one sample sequenced in a study of blood T cell repertoires in COVID-19. Clones were sequenced by immunoSEQ multiplex PCR, and TCRdb holds only the in-frame ones, with some missing. Found here are 150,000 to 200,000 clones, around four fifths of them singletons; the top ten hold around 9.9%. The sequencing input was peripheral blood. The receptors were sampled from a human donor in a cohort sampled during active COVID-19.

The CDR3 here is CASSKTSTGELFF. The CDR3 region has the DNA TGTGCCAGCAGCAAAACTAGCACCGGGGAGCTGTTTTTT. This rearrangement joins TRBV6-5 to TRBJ2-2; possible D gene TRBD2, 5 bases. Germline loops: CDR1 MNHEY, CDR2 SVGAGI. CDR3 length: 13 residues. V was pared by 6 bases and J by 4 bases, with 9 bases between.

This rearrangement joins TRBV14 to TRBJ1-3; D not certain. The CDR3 is 16 residues long. From germline, CDR1 is SGHDN and CDR2 FVKESK. The ends were cut back, 3 bases at V and 5 bases at J, with 17 bases in the middle. CDR3 in amino acids: CASSQAAAIWRNTIYF. The CDR3 DNA is TGTGCCAGCAGCCAGGCGGCCGCCATATGGAGAAACACCATATATTTT.

The chain carries TRBV4-1 and TRBJ1-2; D remains unclear. Germline V CDR1 and CDR2: MGHRA, YSYEKL. This CDR3 has 14 residues. V was pared by 1 base and J by 2 bases, with 8 bases between. The CDR3 loop reads CASSQGVANYGYTF. CDR3 sequence (DNA): TGCGCCAGCAGCCAAGGGGTAGCGAACTATGGCTACACCTTC.

This rearrangement joins TRBV5-5 to TRBJ1-2, with 9 bases aligning to TRBD1. The CDR3 has 19 residues. V lost 3 bases to trimming and J lost 2 bases; unmatched junction nucleotides: 17. Germline V gives CDR1 SGHKS, CDR2 YYEKEE (reference sequence). Here the CDR3 DNA reads TGTGCCAGCAGCTCCTTATTCCGGGACAGGGTTGTGTCGAACTATGGCTACACCTTC. Amino acids: CASSSLFRDRVVSNYGYTF.

This clone was detected many times. The CDR3 sequence is CASSLMAGSSYEQYF. As DNA, the CDR3 is TGTGCCAGCAGCTTAATGGCCGGGAGCTCCTACGAGCAGTACTTC. The chain has TRBV7-3 and TRBJ2-7; perhaps TRBD2 as D (6 bases). The V end lost 1 base, the J end lost 0 bases, and 10 bases lay between the germline ends. The CDR3 is 15 amino acids. Germline V gene data show CDR1 as SGHTA and CDR2 as FQGTGA.